These T cell receptor beta chains were read from a single sample in a study of blood T cells in healthy people across ages. MiXCR was run by TCRdb on the 5' RACE reads, yielding one entry per CDR3 protein. The table shows 1,800,000 or so distinct CDR3 sequences, with roughly two fifths occurring only once. Sequencing input: blood. The origin of the receptors is a human donor in good health. CDR3s include the opening cysteine and the closing phenylalanine or tryptophan.

j_call,v_call,cdr3_aa
TRBJ2-7,TRBV28,CASSLRQGFGYEQYF
TRBJ2-7,TRBV4-2,CASSHGIYEQYF
TRBJ1-1,TRBV4-3,CASSQVWGNTEAFF
TRBJ1-5,TRBV27,CASKTGTSASNQPQHF
TRBJ2-1,TRBV20-1,CSARLQGLSGQFF
TRBJ2-7,TRBV20-1,CSARFGNSYEQYF
TRBJ1-1,TRBV12-3/TRBV12-4,CTSSSQGMGTEAFF
TRBJ1-2,TRBV27,CASSPPGRIYGYTF
TRBJ2-6,TRBV29-1,CSVLNRTVSGANVLTF
TRBJ2-3,TRBV6-5,CASSYEAGGSDTQYF
NA,TRBV7-9,CASSPPGRQDEQYF
TRBJ2-1,TRBV10-3,CAISERGGNEQFF
NA,TRBV11-2,CASSFSPRAYEQYF
TRBJ2-6,TRBV4-3,CASSGDYGANVLTF
NA,TRBV7-6,CASSSPGPLTYEQYF
TRBJ1-1,TRBV6-2/TRBV6-3,CASSTAGSMNTEAFF
TRBJ2-4,TRBV7-2,CASSLGTGYAIQYF
TRBJ2-7,TRBV20-1,CSAPPIESGTYEQYF
TRBJ2-7,TRBV20-1,CSASRATGADEQYF
TRBJ2-3,TRBV6-5,CASSVIPSTDTQYF
TRBJ1-3,TRBV6-1,CASRGQGIGNTIYF
TRBJ1-1,TRBV5-1,CASSLFSPAGLNTEAFF
TRBJ1-2,TRBV15,CATSRDSARQGDDGYTF
TRBJ1-2,TRBV6-5,CASSSYKDGTANYGYTF
TRBJ1-2,TRBV20-1,CSRRKYGYTF
TRBJ2-7,TRBV12-3/TRBV12-4,CASSLRGLDEQYF
NA,TRBV4-2,CASRKGSGEQYF
TRBJ2-7,TRBV18,CASSPISGGRGEQYF
TRBJ1-1,TRBV21-1,CASSTGTGANTEAFF
TRBJ2-1,TRBV12-3/TRBV12-4,CASSFWASGGAYSRNNEQFF
TRBJ1-4,TRBV7-2,CASSHFNEKLFF
TRBJ1-1,TRBV12-3/TRBV12-4,CASSIGSEAFF
TRBJ2-4,TRBV10-3,CAISESQTKNIQYF
TRBJ2-7,TRBV6-1,CASNRDRVVYEQYF
TRBJ1-2,TRBV4-3,CASSTPSRGNYGYTF
TRBJ2-3,TRBV11-2,CASSSGLGTGTQYF
TRBJ2-4,TRBV7-2,CASSTRGSTLRGQYF
TRBJ1-1,TRBV12-3/TRBV12-4,CASSFGAALEAFF
TRBJ2-1,TRBV28,CASSPRLAGGPYNEQFF
TRBJ1-2,TRBV5-1,CASSTPDRGLNGYTF
TRBJ2-3,TRBV7-2,CASSTQDTIPKDTQYF
TRBJ2-5,TRBV4-2,CASRLGRTLIETQYF
TRBJ2-3,TRBV9,CASSVPTAGQPEQVTDTQYF